A single T cell receptor beta chain is shown here with its context. This sample was taken from a study of OX40 agonist ivuxolimab in advanced cancers. The CDR3 covers 13 residues. V was cut by 3 bases and J by 7 bases, with 13 bases left in between. The germline V gene encodes CDR1 GTSNPN and CDR2 SVGIG (reference sequence). Measured with immunoSEQ multiplex PCR; TCRdb has only the in-frame clones, and not every one. The sample has under 70,000 clones, roughly 86% seen once. The sequencing used CD4+ or CD8+ T cells sorted from blood, collected in a trial of the OX40 agonist ivuxolimab. The chain uses TRBV30 and TRBJ1-5; D ambiguous. The TCR comes from an adult with an advanced solid tumor such as melanoma, head and neck, liver or kidney cancer. CDR3 bases: TGTGCCTGGAGCCAAAACCCTTACCAGCCCCAGCATTTT. This sequence encodes CAWSQNPYQPQHF.